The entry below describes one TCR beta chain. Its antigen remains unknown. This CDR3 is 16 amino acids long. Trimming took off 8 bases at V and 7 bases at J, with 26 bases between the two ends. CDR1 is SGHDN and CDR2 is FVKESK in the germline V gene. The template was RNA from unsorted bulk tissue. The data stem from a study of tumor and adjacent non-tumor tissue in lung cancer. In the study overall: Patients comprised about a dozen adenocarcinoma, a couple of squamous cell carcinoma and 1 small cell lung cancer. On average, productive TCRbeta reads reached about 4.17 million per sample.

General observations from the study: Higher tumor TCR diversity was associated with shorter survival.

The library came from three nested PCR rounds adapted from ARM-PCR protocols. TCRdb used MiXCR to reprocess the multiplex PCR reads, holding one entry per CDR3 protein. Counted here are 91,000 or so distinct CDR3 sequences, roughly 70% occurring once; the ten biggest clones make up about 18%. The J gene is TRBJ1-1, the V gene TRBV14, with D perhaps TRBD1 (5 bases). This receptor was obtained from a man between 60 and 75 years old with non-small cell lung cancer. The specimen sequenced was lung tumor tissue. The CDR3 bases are TGTGCCAGCGGATCAAGAGCCGACGGGGGGAGCATTGAAGCTTTCTTT. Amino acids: CASGSRADGGSIEAFF.